These 28 T cell receptor beta chains came from one sample sequenced in a study of blood T cell repertoires in COVID-19. Clones were sequenced by immunoSEQ multiplex PCR, and TCRdb holds only the in-frame ones, with some missing. Among some 140,000 clones, more than 85% were seen once, and the ten largest hold roughly 18%. The sequenced sample consisted of peripheral blood. These TCRs come from a man between 45 and 60 years old with active or convalescent COVID-19.

V usage is TRBV28 and J usage is TRBJ1-4, with 12 bases fitting TRBD1. Germline trimming cut 7 bases from V and 6 bases from J; bases unmatched to any gene: 9. Germline CDR1 MDHEN, CDR2 SYDVKM. The CDR3 runs to 16 residues. The CDR3 loop is CASTPRDRGRDEKLFF. The CDR3 coding sequence is TGTGCCAGCACCCCCCGGGACAGGGGGCGTGATGAAAAACTGTTTTTT.

The chain uses TRBV15 and TRBJ2-1; D may be TRBD1 (5 bases). V was pared by 3 bases and J by 5 bases, with 14 bases between. The CDR3 runs 15 residues. CDR1 and CDR2 (germline): LNHNV, YYDKDF (reference sequence). CDR3 residues: CATSRDKTVNNEQFF. Here the CDR3 DNA reads TGTGCCACCAGCAGGGACAAAACAGTGAACAATGAGCAGTTCTTC.

This sequence joins TRBV9 and TRBJ2-2; D not resolved. Trimming removed 3 bases from V and 2 bases from J, with 5 bases in between. This CDR3 spans 13 amino acids. Germline CDR1 reads SGDLS; CDR2 reads YYNGEE. For the CDR3, the DNA is TGTGCCAGCAGCGCGTTTAACACCGGGGAGCTGTTTTTT. This encodes CASSAFNTGELFF.

The chain has TRBV5-6 and TRBJ2-7; D unresolved. Trimming took off 3 bases at V and 4 bases at J, with 8 bases between the two ends. CDR1 SGHDT and CDR2 YYEEEE come from the germline V gene. The CDR3 covers 12 residues. CDR3 in amino acids: CASSSPGYEQYF. CDR3 nucleotides: TGTGCCAGCAGCTCACCGGGTTACGAGCAGTACTTC.

The chain joins TRBV5-1 to TRBJ2-7; 7 nucleotides line up with TRBD1. The CDR3 is 15 residues long. Germline-derived CDR1 and CDR2 are SGHRS and YFSETQ. Trimming removed 2 bases from V and 2 bases from J; junction bases left unmatched: 7. The CDR3 is CASSLGTANAYEQYF. The CDR3, as DNA: TGCGCCAGCAGCTTAGGGACAGCGAATGCCTACGAGCAGTACTTC. The full variable domain, with the rest looked up from reference TRBV5-1 and TRBJ2-7, is KAGVTQTPRYLIKTRGQQVTLSCSPISGHRSVSWYQQTPGQGLQFLFEYFSETQRNKGNFPGRFSGRQFSNSRSEMNVSTLELGDSALYLCASSLGTANAYEQYFGPGTRLTVT.

The rearrangement joins TRBV6-5 to TRBJ2-7; TRBD2 matches at 10 bases. In germline, CDR1 is MNHEY, CDR2 SVGAGI. The CDR3 is 15 residues long. V was pared by 3 bases and J by 4 bases, with 6 bases of the junction left unmatched. CDR3 bases: TGTGCCAGCAGTTATTCTAGCGGGGGTGTATACGAGCAGTACTTC. Translating it yields CASSYSSGGVYEQYF.

The gene calls are TRBV30 and TRBJ2-3, with TRBD2 matching over 11 bases. The CDR3 extends over 15 amino acids. Germline CDR1 and CDR2: GTSNPN and SVGIG (reference sequence). V lost 2 bases and J lost 2; bases outside the gene matches: 3. CDR3 residues: CAWSLLAGVTDTQYF. CDR3 nucleotide sequence: TGTGCCTGGAGTTTACTAGCGGGAGTCACAGATACGCAGTATTTT. The whole variable domain, remainder taken from reference TRBV30 and TRBJ2-3, is SQTIHQWPATLVQPVGSPLSLECTVEGTSNPNLYWYRQAAGRGLQLLFYSVGIGQISSEVPQNLSASRPQDRQFILSSKKLLLSDSGFYLCAWSLLAGVTDTQYFGPGTRLTVL.

The gene calls are TRBV30 and TRBJ1-1; D unclear. Germline loops: CDR1 GTSNPN, CDR2 SVGIG (reference sequence). V lost 0 bases and J 5 bases, leaving 10 bases between the germline ends. The CDR3 covers 13 residues. CDR3 residues: CAWSVKEGTEAFF. The CDR3 DNA reads as TGTGCCTGGAGTGTTAAAGAGGGAACTGAAGCTTTCTTT.

The chain has TRBV28 and TRBJ2-2, with D possibly being TRBD2 (7 bases). The CDR3 has 15 amino acids. The V end lost 2 bases, the J end lost 5 bases, and 12 bases lay between the germline ends. Germline V lookup: CDR1 MDHEN, CDR2 SYDVKM. The CDR3 is CASSLRGAWTGELFF. CDR3 in DNA: TGTGCCAGCAGTTTACGGGGGGCCTGGACCGGGGAGCTGTTTTTT.

The J gene is TRBJ1-1, the V gene TRBV7-6, with a weak D call TRBD1 (6 bases). In germline, CDR1 is SGHVS, CDR2 FNYEAQ. Trimming left V 2 bases short and J 4 bases short, with 8 bases between. CDR3 size: 13 residues. The CDR3 is CASSLRGGTEAFF. In nucleotides, the CDR3 is TGTGCCAGCAGCTTAAGGGGGGGCACTGAAGCTTTCTTT. The variable domain in full, completed from reference TRBV7-6 and TRBJ1-1, reads GAGVSQSPRYKVTKRGQDVALRCDPISGHVSLYWYRQALGQGPEFLTYFNYEAQQDKSGLPNDRFSAERPEGSISTLTIQRTEQRDSAMYRCASSLRGGTEAFFGQGTRLTVV.

This clone was seen a handful of times. The genes are TRBV5-5 and TRBJ1-3, with 7 bases identical to TRBD1. The CDR3 spans 16 residues. The germline CDR1 and CDR2 sequences are SGHKS and YYEKEE (reference sequence). After removal of 2 bases from V and 0 bases from J, the junction contained 5 bases not matched to a gene. The CDR3 spells CASSFRDSGSGNTIYF. The CDR3 DNA reads TGTGCCAGCAGCTTCCGGGACAGCGGCTCTGGAAACACCATATATTTT.

This chain uses TRBV30 with TRBJ2-1, with 8 bases aligning to TRBD2. V lost 4 bases and J lost 5; bases outside the gene matches: 7. CDR1 and CDR2 from the germline V gene are GTSNPN and SVGIG (reference sequence). The CDR3 consists of 14 residues. Here the CDR3 reads CAWKRREANNEQFF. CDR3 nucleotide sequence: TGTGCCTGGAAAAGGCGGGAGGCGAACAATGAGCAGTTCTTC. Filled out from reference TRBV30 and TRBJ2-1, the complete variable domain reads SQTIHQWPATLVQPVGSPLSLECTVEGTSNPNLYWYRQAAGRGLQLLFYSVGIGQISSEVPQNLSASRPQDRQFILSSKKLLLSDSGFYLCAWKRREANNEQFFGPGTRLTVL.

The chain employs TRBV29-1 and TRBJ2-5, with 8 bases aligning to TRBD2. The CDR3 totals 16 residues. Germline loops: CDR1 SQVTM, CDR2 ANQGSEA. The ends lost 5 bases at V and 2 bases at J; junction bases unmatched: 13. CDR3 nucleotide sequence: TGCAGCGTTCCCTCTCGGGCGGGGGGCGGACAAGAGACCCAGTACTTC. Translated, it gives CSVPSRAGGGQETQYF.

This chain connects TRBV7-2 to TRBJ2-5, with D maybe TRBD1 (5 bases). This CDR3 has 14 residues. V was clipped by 2 bases and J by 3 bases, with 10 bases between them. From germline, CDR1 is SGHTA and CDR2 FQGNSA. In DNA, the CDR3 is TGTGCCAGCAGCTTAAACCTAGGGGAAGAGACCCAGTACTTC. Protein product: CASSLNLGEETQYF.

The genes are TRBV6-7 and TRBJ2-7; a possible D gene is TRBD2 (5 bases). TRBV6-7 has ORF status, its function being uncertain. The length of the CDR3 is 15 residues. The V end was cut by 9 bases, the J end by 0 bases, with 18 bases between. CDR3 bases: TGTGCCAGGAATAGAGGGCACCCTCCCTCCTACGAGCAGTACTTC. Amino acid sequence: CARNRGHPPSYEQYF.

V gene TRBV4-1 combines with J gene TRBJ2-1; 15 bases fit TRBD2. Germline V gives CDR1 MGHRA, CDR2 YSYEKL. Trimming at V came to 3 bases and at J to 6 bases, leaving 3 bases not matched to a gene. The CDR3 loop spans 16 amino acids. The CDR3 region has the DNA TGCGCCAGCAGCCATCCGGGACTAGCGGGAGGCAATGAGCAGTTCTTC. Translating it yields CASSHPGLAGGNEQFF.

CDR3 region: CASTKTSGGPDTQYF. The CDR3 nucleotides are TGTGCCAGCACCAAAACTAGCGGGGGGCCAGATACGCAGTATTTT. This chain links TRBV13 with TRBJ2-3; TRBD2 matches 12 bases. V shed 7 bases, J shed 4 bases, and the junction held 6 bases outside the gene matches. The germline CDR1 and CDR2 sequences are PRHDT and FYEKMQ (reference sequence). This CDR3 is built from 15 residues.

This clone was observed a single time. This chain connects TRBV20-1 to TRBJ1-6, with 10 bases aligning to TRBD1. The CDR3 is 14 residues long. The junction had 5 bases not matched to a gene; V was cut back by 3 bases and J by 9 bases. CDR1 and CDR2 from the germline V gene are DFQATT and SNEGSKA (reference sequence). This CDR3 is CSASSGTGASPLHF. Here the CDR3 DNA reads TGCAGTGCTAGTTCGGGGACAGGGGCTTCACCCCTCCACTTT.

The chain has TRBV5-1 and TRBJ2-7; 10 positions match TRBD2. The CDR3 extends over 15 amino acids. Germline CDR1 reads SGHRS; CDR2 reads YFSETQ. J gave up 2 bases and V 4 bases, and 6 bases lay outside the gene matches. Here the CDR3 DNA reads TGCGCCAGCAGCCCTAGCGGGAGCCTCCCCTACGAGCAGTACTTC. Protein: CASSPSGSLPYEQYF.

The chain carries TRBV24-1 and TRBJ2-2; 8 bases agree with TRBD2. Germline CDR1 and CDR2: KGHDR and SFDVKD. The CDR3 consists of 16 residues. The J segment lost 4 bases and the V segment lost 7 bases, leaving 10 bases of the junction unmatched. CDR3 protein: CATSDTGGQTTGELFF. The CDR3 region has the DNA TGTGCCACCAGCGATACGGGGGGGCAGACCACCGGGGAGCTGTTTTTT.

The V and J genes are TRBV18 and TRBJ2-5; TRBD1 aligns across 11 bases. V trimming: 5 bases; J trimming: 4 bases; junction bases outside the gene matches: 12. CDR3 length: 17 amino acids. Germline V CDR1 and CDR2: KGHSH, LQKENI. The CDR3 DNA follows: TGTGCCAGCTCAACGAGCCTCGGGACAGGGGGTAGAGAGACCCAGTACTTC. Translating it yields CASSTSLGTGGRETQYF.

The V call is TRBV3-1 (or the pseudogene TRBV3-2), the J call TRBJ2-2; TRBD2 aligns across 9 bases. Germline CDR1 reads LGHDT; CDR2 reads YNNKEL (reference sequence). CDR3 length: 16 residues. V shed 4 bases and J 4 bases; nucleotides not matched to a gene: 7. The CDR3 bases are TGTGCCAGCAGCCCTCTAGCGGGACGGGGCACCGGGGAGCTGTTTTTT. Encoded protein: CASSPLAGRGTGELFF.

The chain links TRBV5-1 to TRBJ2-3; a possible D gene is TRBD1 (5 bases). The germline V gene encodes CDR1 SGHRS and CDR2 YFSETQ. This CDR3 is built from 15 residues. V lost 2 bases and J lost 4, with 14 bases in between. CDR3 in amino acids: CASSFSGKSPDTQYF. CDR3 bases: TGCGCCAGCAGCTTTTCAGGGAAATCGCCAGATACGCAGTATTTT.

V gene TRBV3-1 (or the pseudogene TRBV3-2) combines with J gene TRBJ2-7; 7 nucleotides match TRBD2. CDR1 LGHDT and CDR2 YNNKEL come from the germline V gene (reference sequence). J gave up 1 base and V 8 bases, and 8 bases lay outside the gene matches. This CDR3 has 14 amino acids. As DNA, the CDR3 is TGTGCCAGCGGGGTAAGCGGGAAATCCTACGAGCAGTACTTC. Its translation is CASGVSGKSYEQYF.

V is TRBV18 and J is TRBJ2-3, with TRBD1 matching 8 bases. Germline CDR1 and CDR2: KGHSH and LQKENI. V shed 4 bases, J shed 3 bases, and the junction held 9 bases outside the gene matches. The CDR3 consists of 16 residues. CDR3 coding DNA: TGTGCCAGCTCACGGGACAGGAACGGGTTTACAGATACGCAGTATTTT. It translates to CASSRDRNGFTDTQYF.

This clone was observed a single time. The rearrangement links TRBV6-5 to TRBJ2-1; the match to TRBD2 covers 9 bases. CDR3 length: 15 amino acids. The V gene's germline CDR1 is MNHEY and CDR2 SVGAGI. V lost 2 bases, J lost 5 bases, and 4 bases stayed unmatched. CDR3 protein: CASSYESSGNNEQFF. The DNA for the CDR3 is TGTGCCAGCAGTTACGAGTCTAGCGGGAACAATGAGCAGTTCTTC.

V and J are TRBV6-5 and TRBJ2-5; 7 nucleotides agree with TRBD2. V trimming: 10 bases; J trimming: 0 bases; junction bases outside the gene matches: 8. The length of the CDR3 is 14 residues. Germline assignment: CDR1 MNHEY and CDR2 SVGAGI. CDR3 region: CATAGALYQETQYF. The CDR3 DNA reads as TGTGCCACCGCGGGAGCGTTGTACCAAGAGACCCAGTACTTC.

The V gene is TRBV19, the J gene TRBJ1-2; the D is unclear. This CDR3 comprises 12 residues. V lost 6 bases and J lost 5, with 10 bases in between. The germline V gene has CDR1 LNHDA and CDR2 SQIVND (reference sequence). Written as DNA, the CDR3 is TGTGCCAGTAGCCCTGGCCAGTATGGCTACACCTTC. It codes for CASSPGQYGYTF.